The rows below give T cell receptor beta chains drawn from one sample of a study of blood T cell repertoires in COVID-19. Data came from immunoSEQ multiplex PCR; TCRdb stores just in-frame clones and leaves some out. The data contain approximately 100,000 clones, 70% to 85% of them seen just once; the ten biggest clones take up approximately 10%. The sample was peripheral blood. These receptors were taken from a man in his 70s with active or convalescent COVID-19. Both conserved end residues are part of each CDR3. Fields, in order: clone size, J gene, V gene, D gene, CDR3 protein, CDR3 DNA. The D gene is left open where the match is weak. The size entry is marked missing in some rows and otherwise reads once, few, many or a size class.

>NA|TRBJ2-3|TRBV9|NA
CASSPRGGAGGVTDTQYF
TGTGCCAGCAGCCCTAGGGGGGGGGCTGGCGGGGTCACAGATACGCAGTATTTT
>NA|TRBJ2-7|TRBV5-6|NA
CASSSRGSSYEQYF
TGTGCCAGCAGCAGCAGGGGCAGCTCCTACGAGCAGTACTTC
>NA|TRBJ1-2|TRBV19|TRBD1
CASSRDRGHGYTF
TGTGCCAGTAGTCGGGACAGGGGGCACGGCTACACCTTC
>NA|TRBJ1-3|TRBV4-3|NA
CASSQDPQGIGNTIYF
TGCGCCAGCAGCCAAGACCCGCAGGGGATAGGAAACACCATATATTTT
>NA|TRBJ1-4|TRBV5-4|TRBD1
CASSFTGTGGSGSTNEKLFF
TGTGCCAGCAGCTTTACCGGGACAGGAGGTAGCGGTTCTACTAATGAAAAACTGTTTTTT
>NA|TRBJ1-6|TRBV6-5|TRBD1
CASSLVHRGALHF
TGTGCCAGCAGTTTGGTCCACAGGGGGGCCCTCCACTTT
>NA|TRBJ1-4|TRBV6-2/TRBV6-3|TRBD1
CASSYSRDPTGDNEKLFF
TGTGCCAGCAGTTACTCGAGGGACCCGACAGGGGATAATGAAAAACTGTTTTTT
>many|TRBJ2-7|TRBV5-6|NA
CASSLFGNEQYF
TGTGCCAGCAGCTTGTTCGGTAACGAGCAGTACTTC
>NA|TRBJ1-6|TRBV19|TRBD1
CASHRGQGATYNSPLHF
TGTGCCAGCCACCGAGGGCAGGGGGCCACCTATAATTCACCCCTCCACTTT
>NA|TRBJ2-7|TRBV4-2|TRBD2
CASSQDLLAGGLYSYEQYF
TGTGCCAGCAGCCAAGATCTGCTAGCGGGGGGGTTATACTCCTACGAGCAGTACTTC
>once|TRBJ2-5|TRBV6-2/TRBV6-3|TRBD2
CASTPYSGGAVETQYF
TGTGCCAGCACCCCGTATAGCGGGGGGGCCGTGGAGACCCAGTACTTC
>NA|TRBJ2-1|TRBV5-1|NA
CASSLDTPAYNEQFF
TGCGCCAGCAGCTTGGACACTCCAGCGTACAATGAGCAGTTCTTC
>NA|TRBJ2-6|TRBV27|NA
CASRSHNSGANVLTF
TGTGCCAGCAGGTCTCACAACTCTGGGGCCAACGTCCTGACTTTC
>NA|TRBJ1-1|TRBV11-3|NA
CASSPAGVTEAFF
TGTGCCAGCAGCCCGGCGGGGGTCACTGAAGCTTTCTTT
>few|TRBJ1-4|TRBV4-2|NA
CASSQDLQYNEKLFF
TGTGCCAGCAGCCAAGATTTACAGTATAATGAAAAACTGTTTTTT
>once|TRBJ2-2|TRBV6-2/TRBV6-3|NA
CASSTGAYTGELLF
TGTGCCAGCAGTACGGGAGCGTACACCGGGGAGCTGCTTTTT
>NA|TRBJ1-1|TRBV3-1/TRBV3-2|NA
CASSQIQGYTEAFF
TGTGCCAGCAGCCAAATACAGGGATACACTGAAGCTTTCTTT
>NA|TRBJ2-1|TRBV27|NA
CASSWGRLQFF
TGTGCCAGCAGTTGGGGCAGGCTGCAGTTCTTC
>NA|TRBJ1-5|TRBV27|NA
CASSQGYSNQPQHF
TGTGCCAGCAGTCAGGGCTATAGCAATCAGCCCCAGCATTTT
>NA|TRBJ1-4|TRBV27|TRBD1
CASSYRTGGEEKLFF
TGTGCCAGCAGTTACCGGACAGGGGGCGAGGAAAAACTGTTTTTT
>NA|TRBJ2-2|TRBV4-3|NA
CASSQDRGNTGELFF
TGCGCCAGCAGCCAAGACAGGGGGAACACCGGGGAGCTGTTTTTT
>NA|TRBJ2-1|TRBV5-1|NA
CASSPTSSPYNEQFF
TGCGCCAGCAGCCCCACTAGCTCCCCCTACAATGAGCAGTTCTTC
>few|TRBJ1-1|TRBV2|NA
CASEIRSNTEAFF
TGTGCCAGCGAGATCCGATCGAACACTGAAGCTTTCTTT
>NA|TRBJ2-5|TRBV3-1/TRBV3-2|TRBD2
CASSALAGGPETQYF
TGTGCCAGCAGCGCACTAGCGGGGGGGCCTGAGACCCAGTACTTC
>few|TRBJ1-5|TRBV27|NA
CASSLSPSGAGQPQHF
TGTGCCAGCAGTTTATCCCCATCCGGAGCGGGTCAGCCCCAGCATTTT
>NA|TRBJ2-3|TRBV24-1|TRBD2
CATSGGRGDTQYF
TGTGCCACTAGCGGGGGGCGCGGAGATACGCAGTATTTT
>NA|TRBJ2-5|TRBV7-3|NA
CASSLSEETQYF
TGTGCCAGCAGCTTATCCGAAGAGACCCAGTACTTC
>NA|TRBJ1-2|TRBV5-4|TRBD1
CASSLETGGIGGYTF
TGTGCCAGCAGCTTGGAGACAGGGGGAATAGGTGGCTACACCTTC
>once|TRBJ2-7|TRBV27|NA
CASSLKPTGGFAEQYF
TGTGCCAGCAGTTTAAAGCCAACGGGGGGCTTTGCTGAGCAGTACTTC
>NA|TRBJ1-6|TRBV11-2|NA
CASSLGGSPLHF
TGTGCCAGCAGCTTGGGGGGATCACCCCTCCACTTT
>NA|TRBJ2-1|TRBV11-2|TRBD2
CASSLSRGGVGEQFF
TGTGCCAGCAGCTTGAGTCGGGGGGGTGTTGGTGAGCAGTTCTTC
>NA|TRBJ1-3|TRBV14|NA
CASSEGRAGNTIYF
TGTGCCAGCAGCGAAGGGAGGGCTGGAAACACCATATATTTT
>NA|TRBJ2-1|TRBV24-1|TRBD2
CATSDWSSGGDNEQFF
TGTGCCACCAGTGATTGGTCTAGCGGGGGGGACAATGAGCAGTTCTTC
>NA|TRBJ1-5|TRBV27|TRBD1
CASSPGQGVQPQHF
TGTGCCAGCAGTCCGGGACAGGGTGTTCAGCCCCAGCATTTT
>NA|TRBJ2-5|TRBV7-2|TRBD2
CASSLSGGREAQYF
TGTGCCAGCAGCTTAAGCGGGGGCCGAGAGGCCCAGTACTTC
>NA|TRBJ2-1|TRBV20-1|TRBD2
CSASGTRVTHEQFF
TGCAGTGCTAGTGGGACTAGGGTCACCCATGAGCAGTTCTTC
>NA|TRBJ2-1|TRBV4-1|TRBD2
CASSQSGSSYNEQFF
TGCGCCAGCAGCCAAAGCGGGAGCTCCTACAATGAGCAGTTCTTC
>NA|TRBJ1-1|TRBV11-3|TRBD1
CASSGRDSEPYSEAFF
TGTGCCAGCAGCGGCCGGGACAGCGAACCTTATTCTGAAGCTTTCTTT
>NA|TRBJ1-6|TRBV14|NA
CASSQVRNSPLHF
TGTGCCAGCAGCCAAGTGAGGAATTCACCCCTCCACTTT
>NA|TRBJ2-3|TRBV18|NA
CASSPVGRGRTDTQYF
TGTGCCAGCTCACCTGTGGGGCGGGGTCGCACAGATACGCAGTATTTT